This T cell receptor (beta chain) appears in the sequencing data of a study of early stage breast cancer tumors. Produced via immunoSEQ multiplex PCR; TCRdb's table is partial and in-frame only. The sample has approximately 50,000 clones, about 74% seen once. Study results and caveats: Unsorted bulk genomic DNA sequencing lacked pairing and functional marker data.

Trimming took off 0 bases at V and 3 bases at J, with 11 bases between the two ends. The CDR3 has 15 amino acids. Germline loops: CDR1 SEHNR, CDR2 FQNEAQ (reference sequence). Note on this clone: What it binds is not known.

The clonotype comes from a person aged 30 to 40 with breast cancer. Sequenced: blood. The chain is built from TRBV7-9 and TRBJ1-2; TRBD1 is a possible D gene (6 bases). Here the CDR3 reads CASSLATGQYYGYTF. The CDR3 DNA follows: TGTGCCAGCAGCTTAGCCACAGGACAGTACTATGGCTACACCTTC.